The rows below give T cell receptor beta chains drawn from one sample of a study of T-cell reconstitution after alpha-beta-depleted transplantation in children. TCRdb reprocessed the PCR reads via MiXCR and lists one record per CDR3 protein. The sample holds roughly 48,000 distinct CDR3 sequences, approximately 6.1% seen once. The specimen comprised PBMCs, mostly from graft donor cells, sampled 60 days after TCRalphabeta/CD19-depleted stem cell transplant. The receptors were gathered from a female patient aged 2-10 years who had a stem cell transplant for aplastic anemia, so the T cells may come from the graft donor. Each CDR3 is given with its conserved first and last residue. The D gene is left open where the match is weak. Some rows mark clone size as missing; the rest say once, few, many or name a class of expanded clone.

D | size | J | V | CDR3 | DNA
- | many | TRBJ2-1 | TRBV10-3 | CAISTAGKDGHEQFF | TGTGCCATCAGTACCGCAGGGAAGGATGGCCATGAGCAGTTCTTC
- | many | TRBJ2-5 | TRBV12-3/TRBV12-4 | CASSSSSSQETQYF | TGTGCCAGCAGTTCGAGCTCGTCCCAAGAGACCCAGTACTTC
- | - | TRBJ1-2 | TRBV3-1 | CASSQVQGANGYTF | TGTGCCAGCAGCCAAGTGCAAGGGGCGAATGGCTACACCTTC
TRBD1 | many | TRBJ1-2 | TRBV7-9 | CASTTTDRGGYGYTF | TGTGCCAGCACCACCACGGACAGGGGCGGTTATGGCTACACCTTC
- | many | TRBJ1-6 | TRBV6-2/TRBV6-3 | CASSYPLPHRSPLHF | TGTGCCAGCAGTTACCCGCTTCCACATCGTTCACCCCTCCACTTT
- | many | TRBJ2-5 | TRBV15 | CATSRAQVAQQETQYF | TGTGCCACCAGCAGGGCCCAGGTAGCGCAGCAAGAGACCCAGTACTTC
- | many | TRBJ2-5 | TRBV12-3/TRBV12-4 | CASSPRETQYF | TGTGCCAGCAGCCCGAGAGAGACCCAGTACTTC
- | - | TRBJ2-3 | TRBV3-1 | CASSLRQVWSTDTQYF | TGTGCCAGCAGCTTAAGACAGGTTTGGTCCACAGATACGCAGTATTTT
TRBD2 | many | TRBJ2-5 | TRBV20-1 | CSARVRGRRETQYF | TGCAGTGCTAGAGTGCGCGGGAGACGAGAGACCCAGTACTTC
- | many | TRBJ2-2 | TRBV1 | CTSSQLRNSGELFF | TGCACCAGCAGCCAATTAAGGAATTCCGGGGAGCTGTTTTTT
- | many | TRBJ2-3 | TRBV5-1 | CASSTGTSRTYTQYF | TGCGCCAGCAGCACCGGGACTTCCCGCACATATACGCAGTATTTT
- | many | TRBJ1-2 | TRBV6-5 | CASSYRANYGYTF | TGTGCCAGCAGTTACAGGGCCAATTATGGCTACACCTTC
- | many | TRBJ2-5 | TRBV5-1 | CASSAGLQETQYF | TGCGCCAGCAGCGCGGGACTTCAAGAGACCCAGTACTTC
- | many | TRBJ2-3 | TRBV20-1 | CSAPPWGSSTDTQYF | TGCAGTGCTCCCCCTTGGGGATCTAGCACAGATACGCAGTATTTT
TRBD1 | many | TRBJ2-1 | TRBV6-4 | CASSRDRLSHNEQFF | TGTGCCAGCAGTAGGGACAGGTTATCCCACAATGAGCAGTTCTTC
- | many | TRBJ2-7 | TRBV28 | CASASGSSYEQYF | TGTGCCAGTGCCTCCGGGAGTTCCTACGAGCAGTACTTC
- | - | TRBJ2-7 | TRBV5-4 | CASSLITGSLRGEQYF | TGTGCCAGCAGCTTAATAACAGGGTCCCTTAGGGGCGAGCAGTACTTC
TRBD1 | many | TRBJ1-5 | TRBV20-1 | CSAGTGNQPQHF | TGCAGTGCGGGGACAGGGAATCAGCCCCAGCATTTT
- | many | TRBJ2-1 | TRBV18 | CASSPQGGNEQFF | TGTGCCAGCTCACCACAGGGTGGAAATGAGCAGTTCTTC
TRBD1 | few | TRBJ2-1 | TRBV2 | CASVALWDRVYNEQFF | TGTGCCAGCGTGGCGTTGTGGGACAGGGTTTACAATGAGCAGTTCTTC
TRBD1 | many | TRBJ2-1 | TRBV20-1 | CSARVPLGQGSYNEQFF | TGCAGTGCTAGAGTGCCCTTGGGACAGGGATCATACAATGAGCAGTTCTTC
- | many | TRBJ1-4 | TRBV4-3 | CASSQGRQKLFF | TGCGCCAGCAGCCAAGGTCGGCAGAAACTGTTTTTT
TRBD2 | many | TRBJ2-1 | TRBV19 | CASTVAGSSYNEQFF | TGTGCCAGTACCGTAGCGGGATCTTCCTACAATGAGCAGTTCTTC
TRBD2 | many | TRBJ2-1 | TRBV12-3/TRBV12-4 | CASSFGRELLFGSYNEQFF | TGTGCCAGCAGTTTCGGGCGGGAGTTACTATTTGGCTCCTACAATGAGCAGTTCTTC
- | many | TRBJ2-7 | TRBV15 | CATGDRAGTRRYEQYF | TGTGCCACCGGGGACAGGGCCGGGACTAGGCGGTACGAGCAGTACTTC
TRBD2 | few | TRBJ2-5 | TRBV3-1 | CASSRGGAGTRETQYF | TGTGCCAGCAGCCGGGGTGGAGCGGGAACGCGAGAGACCCAGTACTTC
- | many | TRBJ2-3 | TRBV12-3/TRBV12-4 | CASSPYSTWGSTDTQYF | TGTGCCAGCAGCCCCTATAGTACCTGGGGAAGCACAGATACGCAGTATTTT
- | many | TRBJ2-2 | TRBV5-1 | CASSLGRGRTGELFF | TGCGCCAGCAGCTTGGGCAGGGGAAGGACCGGGGAGCTGTTTTTT
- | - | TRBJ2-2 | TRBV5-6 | CASSLDFFNTGELFF | TGTGCCAGCAGCTTGGACTTTTTTAACACCGGGGAGCTGTTTTTT
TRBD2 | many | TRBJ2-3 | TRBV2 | CASRVAGFTDTQYF | TGTGCCAGCAGAGTAGCGGGATTCACAGATACGCAGTATTTT
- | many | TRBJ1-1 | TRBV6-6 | CASSYSDRNTEAFF | TGTGCCAGCAGTTACTCGGACAGGAACACTGAAGCTTTCTTT
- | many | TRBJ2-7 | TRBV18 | CASSPQGPGAGGEQYF | TGTGCCAGCTCACCACAGGGTCCGGGAGCTGGAGGCGAGCAGTACTTC
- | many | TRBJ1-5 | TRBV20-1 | CSARMAPLYSNQPQHF | TGCAGTGCTCGGATGGCTCCCCTTTATAGCAATCAGCCCCAGCATTTT
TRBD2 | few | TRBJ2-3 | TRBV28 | CASTKRLAGGTDTQYF | TGTGCCAGCACCAAACGACTAGCGGGAGGCACAGATACGCAGTATTTT
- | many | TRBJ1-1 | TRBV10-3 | CAISEGQLNTEAFF | TGTGCCATCAGTGAGGGGCAGTTGAACACTGAAGCTTTCTTT
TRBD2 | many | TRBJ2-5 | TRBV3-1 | CASSRLAGGRETQYF | TGTGCCAGCAGCCGTCTAGCGGGGGGGCGAGAGACCCAGTACTTC
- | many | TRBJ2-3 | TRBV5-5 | CASSLNFVTAGRSTDTQYF | TGTGCCAGCAGCTTGAATTTCGTTACGGCGGGGAGGAGCACAGATACGCAGTATTTT
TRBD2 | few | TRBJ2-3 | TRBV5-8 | CASSFLAGGDTDTQYF | TGTGCCAGCAGCTTCCTAGCGGGGGGGGACACAGATACGCAGTATTTT
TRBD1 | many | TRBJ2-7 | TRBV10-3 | CAISVTGARIEQYF | TGTGCCATCAGCGTGACAGGGGCAAGAATCGAGCAGTACTTC
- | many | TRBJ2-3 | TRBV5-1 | CASGGLSTDTQYF | TGCGCCAGCGGGGGGCTGAGCACAGATACGCAGTATTTT
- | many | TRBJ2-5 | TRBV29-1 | CSAGSPPETQYF | TGCAGCGCCGGAAGCCCCCCTGAGACCCAGTACTTC
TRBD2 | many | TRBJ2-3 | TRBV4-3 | CASSQSGGRSGDTQYF | TGCGCCAGCAGCCAATCCGGCGGGAGAAGTGGAGATACGCAGTATTTT
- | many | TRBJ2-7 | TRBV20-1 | CSAPARESYEQYF | TGCAGTGCCCCAGCCCGGGAGTCCTACGAGCAGTACTTC
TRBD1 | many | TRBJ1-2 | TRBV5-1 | CASSLPGTGGYGYTF | TGCGCCAGCAGCTTACCCGGGACAGGGGGCTATGGCTACACCTTC
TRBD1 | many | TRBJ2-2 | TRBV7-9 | CASGRDSNTGELFF | TGTGCCAGCGGCCGGGACAGCAACACCGGGGAGCTGTTTTTT
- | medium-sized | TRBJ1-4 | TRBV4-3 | CASSQAPGGRNEKLFF | TGCGCCAGCAGCCAAGCCCCGGGCGGGAGGAATGAAAAACTGTTTTTT
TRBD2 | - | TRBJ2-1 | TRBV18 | CASSPTSGGGSYNEQFF | TGTGCCAGCTCACCCACTAGCGGGGGGGGTTCCTACAATGAGCAGTTCTTC
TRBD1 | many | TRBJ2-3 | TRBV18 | CASSLDRDTQYF | TGTGCCAGCTCACTGGACAGGGATACGCAGTATTTT
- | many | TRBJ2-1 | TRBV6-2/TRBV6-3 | CASSFDGSHNEQFF | TGTGCCAGCAGTTTCGACGGGAGTCACAATGAGCAGTTCTTC
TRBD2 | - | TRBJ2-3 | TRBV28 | CASSTSGWGDTQYF | TGTGCCAGCAGTACTAGCGGATGGGGAGATACGCAGTATTTT
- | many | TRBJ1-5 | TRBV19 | CASSDPGRPSGPQHF | TGTGCCAGTAGCGACCCGGGCCGCCCTTCAGGGCCCCAGCATTTT